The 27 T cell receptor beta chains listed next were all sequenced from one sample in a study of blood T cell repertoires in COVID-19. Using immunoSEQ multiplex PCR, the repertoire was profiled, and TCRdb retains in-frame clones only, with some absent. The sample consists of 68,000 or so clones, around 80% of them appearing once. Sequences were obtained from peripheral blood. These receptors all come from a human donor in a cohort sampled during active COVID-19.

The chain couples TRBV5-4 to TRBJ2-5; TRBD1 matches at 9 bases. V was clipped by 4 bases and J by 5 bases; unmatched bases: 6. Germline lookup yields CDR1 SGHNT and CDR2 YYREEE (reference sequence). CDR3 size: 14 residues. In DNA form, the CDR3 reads TGTGCCAGCAGCACAGGGGGCAGGGGGGAGACCCAGTACTTC. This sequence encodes CASSTGGRGETQYF.

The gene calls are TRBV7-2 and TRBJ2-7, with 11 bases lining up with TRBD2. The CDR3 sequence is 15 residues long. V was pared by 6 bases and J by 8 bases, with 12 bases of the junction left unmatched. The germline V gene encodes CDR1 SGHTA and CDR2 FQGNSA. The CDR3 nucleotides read TGTGCCAGCAGTCTAGGGACTAGCGGAATTCGCCAGCAGTACTTC. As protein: CASSLGTSGIRQQYF.

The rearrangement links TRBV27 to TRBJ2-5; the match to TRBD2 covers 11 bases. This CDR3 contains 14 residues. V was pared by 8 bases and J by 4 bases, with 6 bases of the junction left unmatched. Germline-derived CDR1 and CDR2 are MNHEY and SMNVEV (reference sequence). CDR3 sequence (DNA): TGTGCCAGCCGGCTCGGACTAGCGGGAGAGACCCAGTACTTC. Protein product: CASRLGLAGETQYF.

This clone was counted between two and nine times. The CDR3 reads CASSEPGGEQFF. CDR3 in DNA: TGTGCCAGCAGCGAGCCGGGGGGTGAGCAGTTCTTC. The chain joins TRBV7-3 to TRBJ2-1, with 7 bases matching TRBD2. This CDR3 has 12 residues. Germline CDR1 reads SGHTA; CDR2 reads FQGTGA. V shed 5 bases and J 9 bases; nucleotides not matched to a gene: 4. The full variable domain, rest sourced from reference TRBV7-3 and TRBJ2-1, is GAGVSQTPSNKVTEKGKYVELRCDPISGHTALYWYRQSLGQGPEFLIYFQGTGAADDSGLPNDRFFAVRPEGSVSTLKIQRTERGDSAVYLCASSEPGGEQFFGPGTRLTVL.

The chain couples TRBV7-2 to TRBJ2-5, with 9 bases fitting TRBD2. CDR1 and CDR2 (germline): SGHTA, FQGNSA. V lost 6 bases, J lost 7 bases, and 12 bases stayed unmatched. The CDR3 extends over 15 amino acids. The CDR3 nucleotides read TGTGCCAGCAGTCCCCGGGTAGCGGGAGACCGGACCCAGTACTTC. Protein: CASSPRVAGDRTQYF.

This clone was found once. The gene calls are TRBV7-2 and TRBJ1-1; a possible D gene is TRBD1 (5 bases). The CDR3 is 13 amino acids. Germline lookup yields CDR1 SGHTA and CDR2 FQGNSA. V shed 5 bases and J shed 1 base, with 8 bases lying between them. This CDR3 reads CASSKGQNTEAFF. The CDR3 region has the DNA TGTGCCAGCAGCAAAGGACAGAACACTGAAGCTTTCTTT.

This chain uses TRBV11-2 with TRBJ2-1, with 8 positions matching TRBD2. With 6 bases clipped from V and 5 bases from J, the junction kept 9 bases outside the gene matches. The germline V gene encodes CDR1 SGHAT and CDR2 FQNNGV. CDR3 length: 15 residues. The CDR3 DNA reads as TGTGCCAGCAGGGATCCGGGACTAGGTAACAATGAGCAGTTCTTC. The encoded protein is CASRDPGLGNNEQFF.

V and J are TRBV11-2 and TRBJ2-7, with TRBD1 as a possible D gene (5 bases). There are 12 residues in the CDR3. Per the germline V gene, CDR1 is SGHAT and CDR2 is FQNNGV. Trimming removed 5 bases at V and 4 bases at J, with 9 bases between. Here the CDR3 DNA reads TGTGCCAGCAGCATTGACAGATACGAGCAGTACTTC. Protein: CASSIDRYEQYF.

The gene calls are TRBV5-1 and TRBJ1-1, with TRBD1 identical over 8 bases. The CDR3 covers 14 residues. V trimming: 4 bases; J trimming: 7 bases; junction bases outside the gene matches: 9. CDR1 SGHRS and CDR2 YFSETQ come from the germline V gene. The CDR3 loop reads CASSPTGGAIEAFF. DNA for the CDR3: TGCGCCAGCAGCCCTACAGGGGGGGCGATTGAAGCTTTCTTT.

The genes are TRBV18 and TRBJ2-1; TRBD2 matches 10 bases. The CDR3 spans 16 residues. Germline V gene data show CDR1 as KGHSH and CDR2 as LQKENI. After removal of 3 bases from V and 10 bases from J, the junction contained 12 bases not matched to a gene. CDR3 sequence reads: CASSPLPSGRRQEQFF. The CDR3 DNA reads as TGTGCCAGCTCACCCCTCCCTAGCGGGAGACGTCAGGAGCAGTTCTTC.

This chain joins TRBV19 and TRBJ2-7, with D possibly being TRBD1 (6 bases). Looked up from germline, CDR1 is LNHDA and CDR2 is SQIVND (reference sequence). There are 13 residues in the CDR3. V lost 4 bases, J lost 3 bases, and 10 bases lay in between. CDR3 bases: TGTGCCAGTAGTAGGGACACCAACTACGAGCAGTACTTC. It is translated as CASSRDTNYEQYF.

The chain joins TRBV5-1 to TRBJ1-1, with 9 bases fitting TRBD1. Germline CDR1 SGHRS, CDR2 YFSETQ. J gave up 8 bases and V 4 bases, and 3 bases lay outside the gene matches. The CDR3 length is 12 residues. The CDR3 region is CASSLGTGEAFF. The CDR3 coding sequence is TGCGCCAGCAGCCTCGGGACAGGGGAAGCTTTCTTT. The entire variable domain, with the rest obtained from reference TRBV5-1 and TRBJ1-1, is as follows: KAGVTQTPRYLIKTRGQQVTLSCSPISGHRSVSWYQQTPGQGLQFLFEYFSETQRNKGNFPGRFSGRQFSNSRSEMNVSTLELGDSALYLCASSLGTGEAFFGQGTRLTVV.

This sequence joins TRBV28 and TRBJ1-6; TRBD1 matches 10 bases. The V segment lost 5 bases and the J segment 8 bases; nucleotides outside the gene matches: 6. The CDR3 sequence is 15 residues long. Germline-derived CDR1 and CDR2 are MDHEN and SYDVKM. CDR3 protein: CASSTAGTGDSPLHF. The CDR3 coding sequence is TGTGCCAGCAGTACAGCAGGGACAGGGGATTCACCCCTCCACTTT. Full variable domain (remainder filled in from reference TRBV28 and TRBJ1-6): DVKVTQSSRYLVKRTGEKVFLECVQDMDHENMFWYRQDPGLGLRLIYFSYDVKMKEKGDIPEGYSVSREKKERFSLILESASTNQTSMYLCASSTAGTGDSPLHFGNGTRLTVT.

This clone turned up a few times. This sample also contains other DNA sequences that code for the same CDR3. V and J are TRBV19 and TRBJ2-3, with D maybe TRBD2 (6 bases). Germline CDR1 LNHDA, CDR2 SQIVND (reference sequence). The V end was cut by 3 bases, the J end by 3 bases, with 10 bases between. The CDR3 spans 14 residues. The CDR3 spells CASSIAGSTDTQYF. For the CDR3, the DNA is TGTGCCAGTAGTATTGCGGGGTCAACAGATACGCAGTATTTT.

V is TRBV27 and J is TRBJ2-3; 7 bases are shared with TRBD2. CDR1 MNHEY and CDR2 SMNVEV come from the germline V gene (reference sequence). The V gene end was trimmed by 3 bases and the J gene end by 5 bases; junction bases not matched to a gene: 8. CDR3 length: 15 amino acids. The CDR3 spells CASSLYAGVKDTQYF. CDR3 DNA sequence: TGTGCCAGCAGTTTGTATGCGGGGGTAAAAGATACGCAGTATTTT.

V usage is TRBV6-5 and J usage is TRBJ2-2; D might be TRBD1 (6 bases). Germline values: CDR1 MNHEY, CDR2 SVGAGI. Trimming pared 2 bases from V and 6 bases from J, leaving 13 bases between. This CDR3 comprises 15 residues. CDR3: CASSYGNRAPGELFF. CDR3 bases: TGTGCCAGCAGTTACGGTAACAGGGCTCCCGGGGAGCTGTTTTTT.

Here the CDR3 DNA reads TGTGCCAGCAGCCTGGGGACAGGGGGCGTACAGGGCTACACCTTC. Amino acid sequence: CASSLGTGGVQGYTF. The rearrangement joins TRBV6-5 to TRBJ1-2; 12 bases are shared with TRBD1. The CDR3 loop spans 15 amino acids. With V trimmed by 6 bases and J by 8 bases, 10 bases remained unmatched. The germline V gene encodes CDR1 MNHEY and CDR2 SVGAGI.

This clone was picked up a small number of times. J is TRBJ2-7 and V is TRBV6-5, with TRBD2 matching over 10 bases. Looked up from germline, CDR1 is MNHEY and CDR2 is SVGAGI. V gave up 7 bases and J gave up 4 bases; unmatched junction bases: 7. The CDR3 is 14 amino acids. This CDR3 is CASTVTSGTYEQYF. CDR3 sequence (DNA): TGTGCCAGCACGGTAACTAGCGGGACGTACGAGCAGTACTTC.

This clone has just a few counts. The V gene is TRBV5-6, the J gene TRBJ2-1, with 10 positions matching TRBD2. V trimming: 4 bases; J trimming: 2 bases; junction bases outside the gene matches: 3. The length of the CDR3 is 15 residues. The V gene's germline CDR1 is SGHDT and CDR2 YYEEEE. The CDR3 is CASSHTSGTYNEQFF. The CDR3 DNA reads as TGTGCCAGCAGCCACACTAGCGGGACCTACAATGAGCAGTTCTTC.

The CDR3 sequence: CASSYWNRGTQIYNEQFF. For the CDR3, the DNA is TGTGCCAGCAGTTACTGGAACCGTGGGACTCAAATCTACAATGAGCAGTTCTTC. The rearrangement joins TRBV6-2 or TRBV6-3 to TRBJ2-1; possibly TRBD2 for D (6 bases). The V gene's germline CDR1 is MNHEY and CDR2 SVGEGT. Trimming removed 1 base from V and 3 bases from J, with 19 bases in between. This CDR3 has 18 amino acids.

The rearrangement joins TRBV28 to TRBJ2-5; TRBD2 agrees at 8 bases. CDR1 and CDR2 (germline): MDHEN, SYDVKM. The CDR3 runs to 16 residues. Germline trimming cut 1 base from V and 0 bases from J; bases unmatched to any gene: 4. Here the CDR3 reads CASSLYGGVNQETQYF. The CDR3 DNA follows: TGTGCCAGCAGTTTATACGGGGGGGTAAACCAAGAGACCCAGTACTTC.

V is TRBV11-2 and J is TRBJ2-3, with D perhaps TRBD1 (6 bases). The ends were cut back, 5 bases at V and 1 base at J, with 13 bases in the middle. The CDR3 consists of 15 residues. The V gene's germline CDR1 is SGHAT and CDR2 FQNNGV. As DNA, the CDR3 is TGTGCCAGCAGCCCCTGGGGGCGCCGCACAGATACGCAGTATTTT. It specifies CASSPWGRRTDTQYF.

Written as DNA, the CDR3 is TGTGCCAGCAGCCTCGGGACAGCGGCCCTGACTGAAGCTTTCTTT. Its translation is CASSLGTAALTEAFF. The V gene is TRBV11-3, the J gene TRBJ1-1; TRBD1 agrees at 7 bases. Germline CDR1 and CDR2: SGHNT and YENEEA. Unmatched junction bases numbered 11, after V lost 5 bases and J lost 5 bases. CDR3 length: 15 amino acids.

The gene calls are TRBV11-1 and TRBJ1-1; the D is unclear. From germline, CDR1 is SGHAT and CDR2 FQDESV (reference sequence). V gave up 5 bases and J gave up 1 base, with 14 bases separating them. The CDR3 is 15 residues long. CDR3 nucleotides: TGTGCCAGCAGCGCTGCAGGAGGCCGGAACACTGAAGCTTTCTTT. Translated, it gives CASSAAGGRNTEAFF.

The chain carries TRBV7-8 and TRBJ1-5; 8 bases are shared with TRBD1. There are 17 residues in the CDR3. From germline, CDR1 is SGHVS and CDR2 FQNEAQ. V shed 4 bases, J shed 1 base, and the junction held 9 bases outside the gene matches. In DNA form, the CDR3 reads TGTGCCAGCAGCTCCGGGACAGGTTTTTTCAGCAATCAGCCCCAGCATTTT. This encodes CASSSGTGFFSNQPQHF.

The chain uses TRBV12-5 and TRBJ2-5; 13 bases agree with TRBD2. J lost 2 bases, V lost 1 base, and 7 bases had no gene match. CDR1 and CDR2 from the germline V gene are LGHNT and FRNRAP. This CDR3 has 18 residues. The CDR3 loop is CASGLARLAGGLQETQYF. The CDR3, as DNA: TGTGCTAGTGGTTTGGCTCGACTAGCGGGAGGATTACAAGAGACCCAGTACTTC.

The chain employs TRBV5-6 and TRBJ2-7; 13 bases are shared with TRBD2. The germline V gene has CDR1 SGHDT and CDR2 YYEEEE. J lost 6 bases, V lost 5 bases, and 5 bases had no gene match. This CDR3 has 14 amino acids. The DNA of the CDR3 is TGTGCCAGCAGACTAGCGGGAGGGCTCGGCGAGCAGTACTTC. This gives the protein CASRLAGGLGEQYF.